Described below is a single T cell receptor (beta chain) sequence and its context. What it binds is not known. The CDR3 loop spans 15 amino acids. V dropped 3 bases and J dropped 4; count of bases not matched to a gene: 6. These data come from a study of T-cell reconstitution after alpha-beta-depleted transplantation in children. Study-wide results and limits: Surviving recipient cells, namely T cells and thymic progenitors, were the source of high day-60 TCRbeta diversity in some patients. By about two months after transplant, alpha-beta T cells reportedly arose from several hundred graft clones that had expanded.

Using unique molecular identifiers, the investigators prepared the TCRbeta library. TCRdb re-called the PCR reads through MiXCR, storing one row per CDR3 protein. Of almost 600,000 distinct CDR3 sequences in the sample, 27% were seen once. The receptor was isolated from a boy younger than two with Wiskott-Aldrich syndrome, due to receive a stem cell transplant. The chain is built from TRBV12-3 or TRBV12-4 and TRBJ1-5, with 7 bases lining up with TRBD1. The sequencing here drew on PBMCs, taken before TCRalphabeta/CD19-depleted stem cell transplant. The CDR3 sequence is CASSFTGAGNQPQHF. The CDR3 DNA reads TGTGCCAGCAGTTTTACAGGGGCGGGAAATCAGCCCCAGCATTTT.